The 32 T cell receptor beta chains listed next were all sequenced from one sample in a study of naive and memory T cell subsets. Reverse transcription of blood and skin TCR RNA was primed at alpha and beta constant regions. TCRdb used MiXCR to reprocess the 5' RACE reads, holding one entry per CDR3 protein. The sample lists more than 25,000 distinct CDR3 sequences, around 25% seen once, with around 1.9% in the top ten. Whole blood, approximately 2.3 ml, came from adult healthy volunteers. The receptors were gathered from a female donor in good health.

This clonotype was seen many times. J is TRBJ2-5 and V is TRBV20-1, with TRBD2 as a possible D gene (5 bases). Trimming removed 0 bases at V and 8 bases at J, with 7 bases between. Per germline, CDR1 DFQATT and CDR2 SNEGSKA (reference sequence). The CDR3 consists of 11 residues. CDR3 coding DNA: TGCAGTGCTAGAGATGAGGGCACCCAGTACTTC. This encodes CSARDEGTQYF.

The chain carries TRBV7-6 and TRBJ2-7; 8 nucleotides match TRBD1. J was trimmed by 4 bases and V by 3 bases; bases with no gene match: 11. The CDR3 consists of 16 residues. Germline values: CDR1 SGHVS, CDR2 FNYEAQ. The CDR3 DNA reads TGTGCCAGCAGCTTGAGTGCCGCGACAGGGGCTTACGAGCAGTACTTC. It encodes CASSLSAATGAYEQYF.

The chain is built from TRBV15 and TRBJ1-5; D call uncertain. The CDR3 covers 12 residues. In germline, CDR1 is LNHNV, CDR2 YYDKDF (reference sequence). The V end lost 5 bases, the J end lost 7 bases, and 9 bases lay between the germline ends. The CDR3 spells CATSQTEQPQHF. In DNA form, the CDR3 reads TGTGCCACCAGCCAGACTGAACAGCCCCAGCATTTT.

This clonotype was counted many times. The gene calls are TRBV6-4 and TRBJ2-2; D unclear. The length of the CDR3 is 14 residues. CDR1 is MRHNA, CDR2 SNTAGT, per germline. Trimming stripped 0 bases from V and 6 bases from J, with 8 bases between. This CDR3 reads CASSDSGLAGELFF. CDR3 nucleotide sequence: TGTGCCAGCAGTGACTCCGGGCTGGCCGGGGAGCTGTTTTTT.

Sample share makes this clonotype medium-sized. The chain carries TRBV5-4 and TRBJ2-1; weak D call: TRBD1 (6 bases). The V gene lost 0 bases and the J gene lost 10 bases, with 14 bases spanning the gap. The germline V gene has CDR1 SGHNT and CDR2 YYREEE (reference sequence). This CDR3 region has 14 residues. The CDR3 region is CASSLEQGWDEQFF. The CDR3 DNA follows: TGTGCCAGCAGCTTGGAACAGGGATGGGACGAGCAGTTCTTC.

The V and J genes are TRBV6-5 and TRBJ1-5; 7 bases fit TRBD1. CDR3 length: 14 residues. Germline V CDR1 and CDR2: MNHEY, SVGAGI. V was clipped by 5 bases and J by 6 bases; unmatched bases: 7. CDR3 DNA: TGTGCCAGCAGTGACAGGGCAGGGAGTCAGCCCCAGCATTTT. Its protein product is CASSDRAGSQPQHF.

This clonotype is labeled medium-sized. This chain joins TRBV1 and TRBJ1-3. TRBV1 is recorded as a pseudogene. The CDR3 loop spans 13 amino acids. Here the CDR3 reads CTSSQGAGNTIYF. CDR3 nucleotides: TGCACCAGCAGCCAAGGGGCTGGAAACACCATATATTTT.

This sequence joins TRBV29-1 and TRBJ2-3, with D maybe TRBD2 (5 bases). Germline V gene data show CDR1 as SQVTM and CDR2 as ANQGSEA. Trimming left V 4 bases short and J 8 bases short, with 10 bases between. This CDR3 is 11 amino acids long. The CDR3 protein is CSVATAGTQYF. The DNA of the CDR3 is TGCAGCGTTGCTACCGCGGGTACGCAGTATTTT.

By its share, this clonotype is medium-sized (0.01 to 0.1%). V and J are TRBV11-2 and TRBJ2-7; D gene uncertain. The germline V and J ends were trimmed by 3 bases and 0 bases, with 6 bases remaining between them. The germline gives CDR1 SGHAT, CDR2 FQNNGV. The CDR3 is made up of 13 amino acids. The CDR3 nucleotides read TGTGCCAGCAGCTTGGGCAGCTCCTACGAGCAGTACTTC. This codes for CASSLGSSYEQYF.

The table lists this clonotype with a few counts. The J gene is TRBJ1-2, the V gene TRBV29-1; D is possibly TRBD1 (5 bases). V lost 3 bases to trimming and J lost 7 bases, with 9 bases between them. The V gene's germline CDR1 is SQVTM and CDR2 ANQGSEA. The CDR3 covers 11 residues. CDR3 amino acids: CSVEAGSGYTF. In DNA form, the CDR3 reads TGCAGCGTTGAGGCAGGGAGTGGCTACACCTTC.

V is TRBV20-1 and J is TRBJ2-7, with 13 bases fitting TRBD2. V lost 5 bases to trimming and J lost 0 bases; unmatched junction nucleotides: 7. CDR3 size: 16 residues. Germline V gives CDR1 DFQATT, CDR2 SNEGSKA (reference sequence). CDR3 in DNA: TGCAGTGCTCTTAGACTAGCGGGAGGTAGCTCCTACGAGCAGTACTTC. This encodes CSALRLAGGSSYEQYF.

This chain uses TRBV20-1 with TRBJ2-7; tentative D call: TRBD2 (6 bases). Trimming pared 3 bases from V and 4 bases from J, leaving 10 bases between. Germline-derived CDR1 and CDR2 are DFQATT and SNEGSKA (reference sequence). This CDR3 comprises 12 residues. This CDR3 reads CSASGEVYEQYF. CDR3 nucleotides: TGCAGTGCTAGCGGGGAGGTGTACGAGCAGTACTTC.

The table lists this clonotype with many counts. The J gene is TRBJ1-1, the V gene TRBV9; D may be TRBD1 (6 bases). The CDR3 runs 17 residues. Germline V gives CDR1 SGDLS, CDR2 YYNGEE. Trimming left V 0 bases short and J 5 bases short, with 20 bases between. CDR3 sequence reads: CASSVDPGSGVRTEAFF. The CDR3 DNA reads TGTGCCAGCAGCGTAGATCCTGGGTCAGGGGTGAGGACTGAAGCTTTCTTT.

By sample fraction, this clonotype is medium-sized. Here the CDR3 reads CASSPLRDSIRFTF. As DNA, the CDR3 is TGTGCCAGCAGTCCATTACGGGACAGCATTCGTTTCACCTTC. The chain has TRBV6-5 and TRBJ1-2, with 7 nucleotides matching TRBD1. The V gene end was trimmed by 5 bases and the J gene end by 13 bases; junction bases not matched to a gene: 16. The CDR3 is 14 residues long. Germline V gene sequence: CDR1 MNHEY, CDR2 SVGAGI.

At least ten counts were recorded for this clonotype. The chain has TRBV18 and TRBJ2-7; 12 bases align to TRBD1. The V gene end was trimmed by 6 bases and the J gene end by 4 bases; junction bases not matched to a gene: 13. CDR1 is KGHSH, CDR2 LQKENI, per germline. There are 17 residues in the CDR3. The CDR3 coding sequence is TGTGCCAGCTCCCGACTTGTCCCGGGACAGGGGGCATACGAGCAGTACTTC. Translating it yields CASSRLVPGQGAYEQYF.

The gene calls are TRBV6-1 and TRBJ2-3; 9 positions agree with TRBD2. V shed 7 bases, J shed 3 bases, and the junction held 11 bases outside the gene matches. From germline, CDR1 is MNHNS and CDR2 SASEGT. The CDR3 runs 16 residues. This CDR3 reads CASKHLPGLATDTQYF. CDR3 in DNA: TGTGCCAGCAAACATTTACCGGGACTAGCTACAGATACGCAGTATTTT.

This clonotype was seen at least ten times. Germline is not matched at one junction end, which may reflect a read error. The V gene is TRBV20-1, the J gene TRBJ2-2; D is perhaps TRBD1 or TRBD2 (6 bases each). This CDR3 region has 15 residues. CDR1 is DFQATT and CDR2 is SNEGSKA in the germline V gene (reference sequence). CDR3 nucleotide sequence: TGCAGTGCTGGAGATCGGGGGCGCGACACCGGGGAGCTGTTTTTT. Encoded protein: CSAGDRGRDTGELFF.

V usage is TRBV11-2 and J usage is TRBJ2-5, with TRBD1 matching over 11 bases. V shed 0 bases and J 5 bases; nucleotides not matched to a gene: 2. There are 15 residues in the CDR3. Germline CDR1 SGHAT, CDR2 FQNNGV. The CDR3 sequence is CASSLEDRGLETQYF. The CDR3 nucleotides read TGTGCCAGCAGCTTAGAGGACAGGGGGCTTGAGACCCAGTACTTC.

This clonotype has a count of ten or more. V and J are TRBV6-1 and TRBJ2-2; D call uncertain. This CDR3 has 14 residues. The germline gives CDR1 MNHNS, CDR2 SASEGT. V lost 2 bases, J lost 5 bases, and 9 bases lay in between. The CDR3 spells CASSEPRRTGELFF. CDR3 in DNA: TGTGCCAGCAGTGAACCCCGGCGGACCGGGGAGCTGTTTTTT.

In this sample, this clonotype turned up a few times. The chain uses TRBV29-1 and TRBJ2-3; 8 nucleotides match TRBD2. The CDR3 is 13 residues long. Germline V gene sequence: CDR1 SQVTM, CDR2 ANQGSEA. DNA for the CDR3: TGCAGTAGCGGACTAGCAGATGCAGATACGCAGTATTTT. Protein sequence: CSSGLADADTQYF.

The sample holds a few counts of this clonotype. The V call is TRBV29-1, the J call TRBJ2-3, with TRBD1 as a possible D gene (6 bases). V was clipped by 3 bases and J by 2 bases, with 15 bases between them. CDR1 and CDR2 (germline): SQVTM, ANQGSEA. The CDR3 runs 15 residues. CDR3 coding DNA: TGCAGCGTTGACCGACAGGAAAGTTACACAGATACGCAGTATTTT. Translating it yields CSVDRQESYTDTQYF.

This clonotype occurred many times. The rearrangement uses TRBV5-4 and TRBJ2-6; the D is unclear. The ends were cut back, 4 bases at V and 0 bases at J, with 17 bases in the middle. Looked up from germline, CDR1 is SGHNT and CDR2 is YYREEE (reference sequence). The CDR3 covers 18 residues. The CDR3 loop is CASSLRAHPSSGANVLTF. DNA for the CDR3: TGTGCCAGCAGCCTAAGAGCCCATCCCAGCTCTGGGGCCAACGTCCTGACTTTC. The complete variable domain, with remaining parts taken from reference TRBV5-4 and TRBJ2-6, reads ETGVTQSPTHLIKTRGQQVTLRCSSQSGHNTVSWYQQALGQGPQFIFQYYREEENGRGNFPPRFSGLQFPNYSSELNVNALELDDSALYLCASSLRAHPSSGANVLTFGAGSRLTVL.

This clonotype qualifies as medium-sized. The CDR3 DNA is TGTGCCAGCAGCTTCCGACTAGGAAGGTCCTCGGGTACGCAGTATTTT. Translation: CASSFRLGRSSGTQYF. This sequence joins TRBV7-2 and TRBJ2-3; tentatively, D is TRBD2 (6 bases). The CDR3 is 16 residues long. Germline CDR1 reads SGHTA; CDR2 reads FQGNSA. V shed 3 bases and J shed 8 bases, with 21 bases lying between them.

The V and J genes are TRBV6-2 or TRBV6-3 and TRBJ1-1; the match to TRBD1 covers 8 bases. The CDR3 is 17 amino acids. From germline, CDR1 is MNHEY and CDR2 SVGEGT. V dropped 6 bases and J dropped 1; count of bases not matched to a gene: 13. CDR3 sequence reads: CASRIRLGQGGNTEAFF. Here the CDR3 DNA reads TGTGCCAGCAGAATCCGTCTAGGACAGGGAGGGAACACTGAAGCTTTCTTT.

This clonotype has just a few counts. This chain uses TRBV29-1 with TRBJ2-1, with D hard to call. Germline-derived CDR1 and CDR2 are SQVTM and ANQGSEA. Trimming shortened V by 1 base and J by 5 bases, and 9 bases separated the two germline ends. CDR3 length equals 13 residues. CDR3 loop: CSVEAAEDNEQFF. CDR3 nucleotides: TGCAGCGTTGAAGCTGCAGAGGACAATGAGCAGTTCTTC.

The chain couples TRBV9 to TRBJ2-2; D is ambiguous. This CDR3 spans 15 amino acids. The germline V gene has CDR1 SGDLS and CDR2 YYNGEE. V lost 0 bases and J 5 bases, leaving 11 bases between the germline ends. CDR3 loop: CASSVEVHGTGELFF. CDR3 sequence (DNA): TGTGCCAGCAGCGTAGAGGTACATGGTACCGGGGAGCTGTTTTTT.

This chain joins TRBV6-5 and TRBJ2-6; 8 bases align to TRBD1. With 4 bases clipped from V and 3 bases from J, the junction kept 8 bases outside the gene matches. Germline V CDR1 and CDR2: MNHEY, SVGAGI. The CDR3 totals 17 residues. The CDR3 nucleotides are TGTGCCAGCAGTTCCCCCAGGGGGCTTGGTGGGGCCAACGTCCTGACTTTC. Amino acids: CASSSPRGLGGANVLTF.

This clonotype was counted ten times or more. The rearrangement joins TRBV18 to TRBJ2-3; 10 bases agree with TRBD1. Germline-derived CDR1 and CDR2 are KGHSH and LQKENI. After removal of 4 bases from V and 4 bases from J, the junction contained 2 bases not matched to a gene. The CDR3 consists of 14 residues. CDR3 in amino acids: CASSLGTGADTQYF. The CDR3 DNA reads TGTGCCAGCTCACTAGGGACAGGGGCAGATACGCAGTATTTT.

The CDR3 protein is CASSLGSVNTEAFF. The CDR3 DNA is TGTGCCAGCAGCTTAGGATCGGTGAACACTGAAGCTTTCTTT. The chain has TRBV7-2 and TRBJ1-1; no reliable D call. Trimming pared 1 base from V and 0 bases from J, leaving 6 bases between. Germline CDR1 SGHTA, CDR2 FQGNSA. This CDR3 spans 14 amino acids.

This clonotype was counted ten times or more. The gene calls are TRBV5-4 and TRBJ2-1; D unclear. The V gene lost 0 bases and the J gene lost 0 bases, with 7 bases spanning the gap. In germline, CDR1 is SGHNT, CDR2 YYREEE (reference sequence). This CDR3 is 15 amino acids long. The CDR3 is CASSLDLSSYNEQFF. The CDR3 region has the DNA TGTGCCAGCAGCTTGGATCTTAGCTCCTACAATGAGCAGTTCTTC.

The V and J genes are TRBV6-2 or TRBV6-3 and TRBJ1-1; D gene ambiguous. V was shortened by 4 bases and J by 1 base, with 10 bases between the two germline ends. This CDR3 has 14 residues. Germline V gene lookup returns CDR1 MNHEY and CDR2 SVGEGT. CDR3 sequence: CASSLTGSNTEAFF. The CDR3 DNA reads as TGTGCCAGCAGTTTAACCGGTTCGAACACTGAAGCTTTCTTT.

The sample holds a few counts of this clonotype. CDR3 in amino acids: CASSLDPGQVSNQPQHF. Here the CDR3 DNA reads TGTGCCAGCAGCTTGGACCCCGGGCAGGTTAGCAATCAGCCCCAGCATTTT. This chain uses TRBV5-5 with TRBJ1-5; D unclear. Trimming took 0 bases from V and 0 from J, leaving 13 bases between them. Germline CDR1 and CDR2: SGHKS and YYEKEE (reference sequence). The CDR3 has 17 residues.